These 32 T cell receptor beta chains came from one sample sequenced in a study of control samples from healthy donors and cancer patients. TCRdb's table, derived via immunoSEQ multiplex PCR, lists solely in-frame clones and lacks some. The sample records 98,000 or so clones, around three quarters being singletons. The specimen was blood. The source is a young woman in good health.

This clone was counted once. The V and J genes are TRBV5-4 and TRBJ1-3; D unresolved. V was trimmed by 2 bases and J by 4 bases, leaving 13 bases between them. The CDR3 is 15 residues long. Germline V gene data show CDR1 as SGHNT and CDR2 as YYREEE (reference sequence). CDR3 bases: TGTGCCAGCAGCTTAGACGCAAAGCTAGGAAACACCATATATTTT. Translated: CASSLDAKLGNTIYF. Together with reference TRBV5-4 and TRBJ1-3, the CDR3 gives the full variable domain: ETGVTQSPTHLIKTRGQQVTLRCSSQSGHNTVSWYQQALGQGPQFIFQYYREEENGRGNFPPRFSGLQFPNYSSELNVNALELDDSALYLCASSLDAKLGNTIYFGEGSWLTVV.

The chain links TRBV11-2 to TRBJ2-7; D ambiguous. The CDR3 runs to 11 residues. Trimming removed 4 bases from V and 5 bases from J, with 6 bases in between. Germline CDR1 SGHAT, CDR2 FQNNGV. The CDR3 region is CASSYFNEQYF. The DNA for the CDR3 is TGTGCCAGCAGCTACTTTAACGAGCAGTACTTC.

This clone was observed a handful of times. The CDR3: CASSHYRTALNTEAFF. Written as DNA, the CDR3 is TGTGCCAGCAGCCATTACCGGACAGCCTTGAACACTGAAGCTTTCTTT. The chain joins TRBV3-1 (or the pseudogene TRBV3-2) to TRBJ1-1; perhaps TRBD1 as D (6 bases). This CDR3 is 16 amino acids long. The V gene lost 3 bases and the J gene lost 0 bases, with 14 bases spanning the gap. Germline CDR1 LGHDT, CDR2 YNNKEL (reference sequence).

A single count supports this clone. The V and J genes are TRBV6-4 and TRBJ1-5; D is ambiguous. The CDR3 runs 15 residues. V was shortened by 2 bases and J by 6 bases, with 14 bases between the two germline ends. Germline values: CDR1 MRHNA, CDR2 SNTAGT. The CDR3 loop is CASSDVCGVAQPQHF. For the CDR3, the DNA is TGTGCCAGCAGTGACGTGTGTGGAGTGGCTCAGCCCCAGCATTTT.

The chain combines TRBV3-1 (or the pseudogene TRBV3-2) with TRBJ2-5; weak D call: TRBD2 (5 bases). CDR1 LGHDT and CDR2 YNNKEL come from the germline V gene (reference sequence). V was pared by 4 bases and J by 5 bases, with 14 bases between. CDR3 length equals 14 residues. Here the CDR3 DNA reads TGTGCCAGCAGCCGACTCTCGCGGGTGGAGACCCAGTACTTC. This encodes CASSRLSRVETQYF.

This clone has more than one count but fewer than ten. The chain is built from TRBV29-1 and TRBJ1-1; no clear D. The V gene's germline CDR1 is SQVTM and CDR2 ANQGSEA. The V end was cut by 5 bases, the J end by 6 bases, with 10 bases between. The CDR3 covers 11 residues. CDR3 nucleotides: TGCAGCGTTTTAGTTGACGCTGAAGCTTTCTTT. Its protein is CSVLVDAEAFF.

V is TRBV12-3 or TRBV12-4 and J is TRBJ2-2; D unresolved. V shed 5 bases and J shed 7 bases, with 8 bases lying between them. The CDR3 loop spans 12 amino acids. This CDR3 reads CASSPTGGELFF. CDR3 coding DNA: TGTGCCAGCAGTCCGACCGGCGGGGAGCTGTTTTTT.

The chain recombines TRBV9 with TRBJ2-1; 10 bases agree with TRBD1. CDR1 is SGDLS and CDR2 is YYNGEE in the germline V gene. CDR3 length: 17 residues. The ends lost 4 bases at V and 5 bases at J; junction bases unmatched: 12. The CDR3 DNA reads TGTGCCAGCAGCTTGAGAGGTACGGGACAGGGGAACAATGAGCAGTTCTTC. This codes for CASSLRGTGQGNNEQFF.

This clone has just a few counts. The rearrangement joins TRBV11-2 to TRBJ1-2, with 7 bases that match TRBD1. The CDR3 sequence is 14 residues long. J was trimmed by 8 bases and V by 5 bases; bases with no gene match: 11. CDR1 is SGHAT, CDR2 FQNNGV, per germline. The CDR3 nucleotides read TGTGCCAGCAGCGAACTCAGGGGGGTTCAAGGCTACACCTTC. Translated, it gives CASSELRGVQGYTF.

CDR3 loop: CSVDSPWRQVKKGYTF. CDR3 nucleotide sequence: TGCAGCGTTGACTCCCCATGGCGACAGGTGAAAAAGGGCTACACCTTC. The chain combines TRBV29-1 with TRBJ1-2, with D tentatively TRBD1 (6 bases). This CDR3 region has 16 residues. Per germline, CDR1 SQVTM and CDR2 ANQGSEA. Trimming took 3 bases from V and 8 from J, leaving 25 bases between them.

The chain carries TRBV11-2 and TRBJ2-3; 11 nucleotides match TRBD1. J lost 7 bases, V lost 10 bases, and 10 bases had no gene match. Germline assignment: CDR1 SGHAT and CDR2 FQNNGV. The CDR3 spans 14 residues. The DNA for the CDR3 is TGTGCCACCCGGAGGGGACAGGGGGTGCATACGCAGTATTTT. This gives the protein CATRRGQGVHTQYF.

The chain links TRBV30 to TRBJ1-5; D is perhaps TRBD1 (6 bases). The CDR3 length is 14 residues. Trimming took 3 bases from V and 3 from J, leaving 12 bases between them. Germline V gene lookup returns CDR1 GTSNPN and CDR2 SVGIG (reference sequence). The CDR3 loop reads CAWRDRSLNQPQHF. The CDR3 DNA reads as TGTGCCTGGAGGGACAGAAGTCTCAATCAGCCCCAGCATTTT.

V usage is TRBV5-6 and J usage is TRBJ2-2; no clear D gene. Trimming pared 4 bases from V and 1 base from J, leaving 17 bases between. CDR1 and CDR2 from the germline V gene are SGHDT and YYEEEE. This CDR3 has 17 amino acids. CDR3 sequence (DNA): TGTGCCAGCAGCCCCCGGTTCCCAAGACTGAACACCGGGGAGCTGTTTTTT. Its translation: CASSPRFPRLNTGELFF.

The V call is TRBV25-1, the J call TRBJ1-5; no reliable D call. Germline V gene lookup returns CDR1 MGHDK and CDR2 SYGVNS. CDR3 length equals 14 residues. The V end lost 3 bases, the J end lost 4 bases, and 10 bases lay between the germline ends. This CDR3 reads CASSEVGLNQPQHF. CDR3 coding DNA: TGTGCCAGCAGTGAGGTAGGGCTTAATCAGCCCCAGCATTTT.

The chain carries TRBV7-9 and TRBJ2-1; TRBD2 might be the D (6 bases). Trimming took 5 bases from V and 1 from J, leaving 21 bases between them. The CDR3 is 18 residues long. Per the germline V gene, CDR1 is SEHNR and CDR2 is FQNEAQ (reference sequence). CDR3 sequence: CASSAKNSGGTSYNEQFF. The CDR3 nucleotides are TGTGCCAGCAGCGCTAAAAATTCTGGGGGGACTTCCTACAATGAGCAGTTCTTC.

The chain uses TRBV21-1 and TRBJ1-4; no DNA check was done on the table's D call, TRBD1. TRBV21-1 corresponds to a pseudogene. The CDR3 is made up of 13 amino acids. The CDR3 loop is CARTGGTNEKLFF. CDR3 bases: TGTGCCAGGACAGGGGGAACTAATGAAAAACTGTTTTTT.

This clone was recorded a few times. The rearrangement links TRBV28 to TRBJ1-2; D not resolved. The V gene's germline CDR1 is MDHEN and CDR2 SYDVKM. Trimming removed 2 bases from V and 4 bases from J, with 8 bases in between. This CDR3 contains 13 residues. The CDR3 sequence: CASSLGNLYGYTF. Here the CDR3 DNA reads TGTGCCAGCAGTTTAGGGAACCTCTATGGCTACACCTTC.

This clone was seen just once. V is TRBV7-7 and J is TRBJ2-1, with 11 positions matching TRBD2. After removal of 1 base from V and 7 bases from J, the junction contained 6 bases not matched to a gene. Germline-derived CDR1 and CDR2 are SSHAT and FNYEAQ (reference sequence). This CDR3 has 16 residues. Here the CDR3 DNA reads TGTGCCAGCAGCTTAGGAGCTAGCGGGGGGAGTAATGAGCAGTTCTTC. Protein: CASSLGASGGSNEQFF.

The genes are TRBV9 and TRBJ1-6; TRBD1 might be the D (6 bases). Germline V lookup: CDR1 SGDLS, CDR2 YYNGEE. The CDR3 covers 17 residues. Trimming stripped 4 bases from V and 0 bases from J, with 14 bases between. DNA of the CDR3: TGTGCCAGCAGCAGGGGGGACACGAGCTCCTATAATTCACCCCTCCACTTT. This translates into CASSRGDTSSYNSPLHF.

Only one count was recorded for this clone. The chain has TRBV29-1 and TRBJ1-1; 8 nucleotides line up with TRBD1. The CDR3 covers 13 residues. Germline V gives CDR1 SQVTM, CDR2 ANQGSEA. The junction had 6 bases not matched to a gene; V was cut back by 4 bases and J by 5 bases. CDR3 nucleotide sequence: TGCAGCGTTGTACGGCAGGGGGCGACTGAAGCTTTCTTT. Protein product: CSVVRQGATEAFF. Variable domain in full (rest from reference TRBV29-1 and TRBJ1-1): SAVISQKPSRDICQRGTSLTIQCQVDSQVTMMFWYRQQPGQSLTLIATANQGSEATYESGFVIDKFPISRPNLTFSTLTVSNMSPEDSSIYLCSVVRQGATEAFFGQGTRLTVV.

The chain uses TRBV9 and TRBJ1-6, with D possibly TRBD1 on 6 matching bases. Deletions cut 0 bases from V and 5 bases from J, with 9 bases between. Germline V gives CDR1 SGDLS, CDR2 YYNGEE. This CDR3 has 15 residues. The CDR3, as DNA: TGTGCCAGCAGCGTAGATACAGGGCATAATTCACCCCTCCACTTT. Amino acid sequence: CASSVDTGHNSPLHF. The full variable domain, rest sourced from reference TRBV9 and TRBJ1-6, is DSGVTQTPKHLITATGQRVTLRCSPRSGDLSVYWYQQSLDQGLQFLIQYYNGEERAKGNILERFSAQQFPDLHSELNLSSLELGDSALYFCASSVDTGHNSPLHFGNGTRLTVT.

This clone appeared a few times. This chain connects TRBV5-1 to TRBJ1-2, with 7 nucleotides matching TRBD1. V lost 4 bases, J lost 4 bases, and 7 bases stayed unmatched. Germline V gene sequence: CDR1 SGHRS, CDR2 YFSETQ. This CDR3 has 14 residues. CDR3 nucleotides: TGCGCCAGCAGCACACAGGGGCTGGTCTATGGCTACACCTTC. Protein: CASSTQGLVYGYTF. The full variable domain, rest sourced from reference TRBV5-1 and TRBJ1-2, is KAGVTQTPRYLIKTRGQQVTLSCSPISGHRSVSWYQQTPGQGLQFLFEYFSETQRNKGNFPGRFSGRQFSNSRSEMNVSTLELGDSALYLCASSTQGLVYGYTFGSGTRLTVV.

The rearrangement joins TRBV9 to TRBJ2-2; D is unclear. The V end was cut by 2 bases, the J end by 6 bases, with 14 bases between. The CDR3 runs to 15 residues. Germline lookup yields CDR1 SGDLS and CDR2 YYNGEE. The CDR3 DNA follows: TGTGCCAGCAGCGTTGAGAAAGGGTTCGCCGGGGAGCTGTTTTTT. It specifies CASSVEKGFAGELFF.

J is TRBJ2-5 and V is TRBV15; D tentatively fits TRBD1 or TRBD2 (5 bases each). V lost 3 bases, J lost 4 bases, and 15 bases lay in between. The CDR3 length is 15 residues. CDR1 and CDR2 from the germline V gene are LNHNV and YYDKDF (reference sequence). The CDR3, as DNA: TGTGCCACCAGCAGGGTCAGGGAAGGGACAGAGACCCAGTACTTC. It translates to CATSRVREGTETQYF.

This clone was observed a few times. This chain connects TRBV27 to TRBJ1-4, with D perhaps TRBD1 (5 bases). The CDR3 length is 14 residues. Between the trimmed V and J ends, which lost 6 bases and 9 bases, there was a span of 17 bases. The germline V gene encodes CDR1 MNHEY and CDR2 SMNVEV (reference sequence). Written as DNA, the CDR3 is TGTGCCAGCAGAACCGGGACCCACGGACAAAAACTGTTTTTT. Encoded protein: CASRTGTHGQKLFF.

This clone was detected only a few times. CDR3 sequence: CASSKTPNYGYTF. The CDR3 DNA follows: TGTGCCAGCAGTAAGACTCCTAACTATGGCTACACCTTC. The V and J genes are TRBV6-5 and TRBJ1-2, with D hard to call. Trimming stripped 5 bases from V and 0 bases from J, with 7 bases between. CDR1 is MNHEY, CDR2 SVGAGI, per germline. This CDR3 spans 13 amino acids.

The CDR3 DNA follows: TGTGCCTGGGGATATCCGGACTTGGTCTACCAAGAGACCCAGTACTTC. This gives the protein CAWGYPDLVYQETQYF. This chain links TRBV30 with TRBJ2-5, with D tentatively TRBD2 (5 bases). V lost 5 bases to trimming and J lost 0 bases, with 19 bases between them. Germline V gene data show CDR1 as GTSNPN and CDR2 as SVGIG (reference sequence). The CDR3 runs to 16 residues.

The chain carries TRBV4-3 and TRBJ2-7; either TRBD1 or TRBD2 may fit D (5 bases each). The germline gives CDR1 LGHNA, CDR2 YSLEER. V dropped 0 bases and J dropped 4 bases, with 13 bases sitting between them. The CDR3 is 15 residues long. CDR3 nucleotides: TGCGCCAGCAGCCAAGATTATGGGACCCTATACGAGCAGTACTTC. Translation: CASSQDYGTLYEQYF.

The chain has TRBV11-3 and TRBJ2-3; D ambiguous. The germline V and J ends were trimmed by 3 bases and 3 bases, with 13 bases remaining between them. Germline-derived CDR1 and CDR2 are SGHNT and YENEEA. This CDR3 has 15 amino acids. In nucleotides, the CDR3 is TGTGCCAGCAGCTTCGGCCTCCCGGATACAGATACGCAGTATTTT. Amino acids: CASSFGLPDTDTQYF.

This chain joins TRBV19 and TRBJ1-5; D not certain. This CDR3 contains 15 residues. Germline V gives CDR1 LNHDA, CDR2 SQIVND (reference sequence). The ends were cut back, 7 bases at V and 5 bases at J, with 18 bases in the middle. The CDR3 region is CASTADIGRYQPQHF. In nucleotides, the CDR3 is TGTGCCAGTACCGCTGATATCGGACGGTATCAGCCCCAGCATTTT.

The chain has TRBV9 and TRBJ2-2; D is possibly TRBD1 (6 bases). The CDR3 is 15 amino acids. Germline V gives CDR1 SGDLS, CDR2 YYNGEE. Trimming pared 4 bases from V and 7 bases from J, leaving 17 bases between. The CDR3 DNA follows: TGTGCCAGCAGCCGTAGGCCCAGGGGAATCGGGGAGCTGTTTTTT. It yields the protein CASSRRPRGIGELFF. The complete variable domain, with remaining parts taken from reference TRBV9 and TRBJ2-2, reads DSGVTQTPKHLITATGQRVTLRCSPRSGDLSVYWYQQSLDQGLQFLIQYYNGEERAKGNILERFSAQQFPDLHSELNLSSLELGDSALYFCASSRRPRGIGELFFGEGSRLTVL.

The chain couples TRBV19 to TRBJ1-2; TRBD1 matches 10 bases. V gave up 6 bases and J gave up 0 bases; unmatched junction bases: 13. The CDR3 length is 18 residues. Germline V CDR1 and CDR2: LNHDA, SQIVND (reference sequence). The CDR3 DNA follows: TGTGCCAGTAGCAAGGGGACAGGGGCCATGAGAACTAACTATGGCTACACCTTC. It translates to CASSKGTGAMRTNYGYTF.